This is a list of T cell receptor beta chains from one sample in a study of T cells in pancreatic ductal adenocarcinoma. The data were produced by immunoSEQ multiplex PCR, yet TCRdb's version contains in-frame clones alone and is incomplete. Of over 90,000 clones in the sample, more than 90% were seen once. Specimen: PBMCs. These receptor sequences come from a human donor with pancreatic ductal adenocarcinoma. The CDR3 runs from the conserved cysteine through the conserved F or W. Fields, in order: V gene, J gene, CDR3 protein.

v_call: TRBV27
j_call: TRBJ1-2
cdr3_aa: CASSLNPRAFGYTF

v_call: TRBV5-4
j_call: TRBJ2-2
cdr3_aa: CASSSRQVDTGELFF

v_call: TRBV5-4
j_call: TRBJ2-1
cdr3_aa: CASSYRVSAQFF

v_call: TRBV15
j_call: TRBJ2-7
cdr3_aa: CATLEGTGTYEQYF

v_call: TRBV6-1
j_call: TRBJ2-1
cdr3_aa: CASSEGLAGSNEQFF

v_call: TRBV5-8
j_call: TRBJ1-3
cdr3_aa: CASSLVPAGNTIYF

v_call: TRBV29-1
j_call: TRBJ1-1
cdr3_aa: CSVEDRELNTEAFF

v_call: TRBV2
j_call: TRBJ1-4
cdr3_aa: CASTLTGSYEKLFF

v_call: TRBV29-1
j_call: TRBJ2-1
cdr3_aa: CSVSGGLAANNEQFF

v_call: TRBV11-3
j_call: TRBJ2-1
cdr3_aa: CASSAGQGTYNEQFF

v_call: TRBV14
j_call: TRBJ2-7
cdr3_aa: CASSQGTGDEQYF

v_call: TRBV2
j_call: TRBJ1-2
cdr3_aa: CASSTQFYGYTF

v_call: TRBV9
j_call: TRBJ2-2
cdr3_aa: CASSVEPGLGELFF

v_call: TRBV6-5
j_call: TRBJ1-2
cdr3_aa: CASSSVPGQGIYGYTF

v_call: TRBV4-1
j_call: TRBJ2-3
cdr3_aa: CASSQALYTDTQYF

v_call: TRBV28
j_call: TRBJ2-7
cdr3_aa: CASTTGRYEQYF

v_call: TRBV28
j_call: TRBJ1-1
cdr3_aa: CASSDDTGTEAFF

v_call: TRBV28
j_call: TRBJ1-2
cdr3_aa: CASSSGVTVYGYTF

v_call: TRBV9
j_call: TRBJ2-7
cdr3_aa: CASSTRDRNYEQYF

v_call: TRBV7-9
j_call: TRBJ2-7
cdr3_aa: CASSPGSGRARYEQYF

v_call: TRBV4-3
j_call: TRBJ1-4
cdr3_aa: CASSQGGGGGHEKLFF

v_call: TRBV18
j_call: TRBJ1-1
cdr3_aa: CASSPMGQGIHTEAFF

v_call: TRBV9
j_call: TRBJ2-2
cdr3_aa: CASSAPGTLNTGELFF

v_call: TRBV18
j_call: TRBJ2-5
cdr3_aa: CASSPRTGEETQYF

v_call: TRBV4-1
j_call: TRBJ2-1
cdr3_aa: CASSRSGTGGNEQFF

v_call: TRBV30
j_call: TRBJ2-1
cdr3_aa: CAWSVQLAGGNEQFF

v_call: TRBV30
j_call: TRBJ1-4
cdr3_aa: CAWKQFGANEKLFF

v_call: TRBV7-9
j_call: TRBJ1-1
cdr3_aa: CASSIGGMNTEAFF

v_call: TRBV5-1
j_call: TRBJ2-1
cdr3_aa: CASSLGPGQPEQFF

v_call: TRBV30
j_call: TRBJ1-2
cdr3_aa: CAWSVSRGSGYTF

v_call: TRBV6-6
j_call: TRBJ2-6
cdr3_aa: CASSDPQGTGANVLTF

v_call: TRBV19
j_call: TRBJ2-5
cdr3_aa: CASRGSQETQYF

v_call: TRBV19
j_call: TRBJ1-5
cdr3_aa: CASSMGQLNQPQHF

v_call: TRBV5-4
j_call: TRBJ2-7
cdr3_aa: CASSLGTSGSAYEQYF

v_call: TRBV5-1
j_call: TRBJ2-1
cdr3_aa: CASSLGQGFNEQFF

v_call: TRBV7-8
j_call: TRBJ2-7
cdr3_aa: CASSLAGISSYEQYF

v_call: TRBV2
j_call: TRBJ2-2
cdr3_aa: CASRSEAGTGELFF

v_call: TRBV6-1
j_call: TRBJ1-3
cdr3_aa: CASRTGSGNTIYF

v_call: TRBV11-2
j_call: TRBJ2-1
cdr3_aa: CASSLGGDYNEQFF

v_call: TRBV30
j_call: TRBJ1-2
cdr3_aa: CAWSLTRGYTF

v_call: TRBV19
j_call: TRBJ2-5
cdr3_aa: CASSIGQGARFETQYF